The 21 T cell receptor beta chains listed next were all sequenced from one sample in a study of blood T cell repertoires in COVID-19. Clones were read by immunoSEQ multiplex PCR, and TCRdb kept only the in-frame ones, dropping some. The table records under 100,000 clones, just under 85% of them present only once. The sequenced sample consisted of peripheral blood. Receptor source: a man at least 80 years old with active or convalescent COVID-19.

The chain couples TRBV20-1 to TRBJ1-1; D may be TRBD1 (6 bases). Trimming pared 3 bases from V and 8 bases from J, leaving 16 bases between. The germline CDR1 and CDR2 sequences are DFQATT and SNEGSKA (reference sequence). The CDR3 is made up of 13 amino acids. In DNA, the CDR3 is TGCAGTGCTAGTATAGGGACACCTTCGGAAGCTTTCTTT. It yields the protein CSASIGTPSEAFF.

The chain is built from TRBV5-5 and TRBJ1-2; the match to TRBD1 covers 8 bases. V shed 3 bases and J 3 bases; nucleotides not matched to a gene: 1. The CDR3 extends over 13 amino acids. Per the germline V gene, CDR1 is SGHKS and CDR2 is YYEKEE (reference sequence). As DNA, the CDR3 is TGTGCCAGCAGCTCGACAGGGGACTATGGCTACACCTTC. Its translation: CASSSTGDYGYTF.

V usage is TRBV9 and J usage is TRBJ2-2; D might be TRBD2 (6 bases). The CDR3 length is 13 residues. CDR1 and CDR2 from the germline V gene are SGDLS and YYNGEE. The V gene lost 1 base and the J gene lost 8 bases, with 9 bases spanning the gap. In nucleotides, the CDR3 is TGTGCCAGCAGCGTACTAGCGTCAGGGGAGCTGTTTTTT. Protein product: CASSVLASGELFF. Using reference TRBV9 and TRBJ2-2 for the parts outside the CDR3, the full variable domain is DSGVTQTPKHLITATGQRVTLRCSPRSGDLSVYWYQQSLDQGLQFLIQYYNGEERAKGNILERFSAQQFPDLHSELNLSSLELGDSALYFCASSVLASGELFFGEGSRLTVL.

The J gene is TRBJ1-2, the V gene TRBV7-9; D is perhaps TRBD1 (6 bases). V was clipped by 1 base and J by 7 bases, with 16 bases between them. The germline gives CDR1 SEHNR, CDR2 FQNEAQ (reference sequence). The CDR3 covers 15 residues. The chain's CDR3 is CASSLVSGDYAGYTF. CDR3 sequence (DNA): TGTGCCAGCAGCTTAGTATCAGGGGACTATGCTGGCTACACCTTC.

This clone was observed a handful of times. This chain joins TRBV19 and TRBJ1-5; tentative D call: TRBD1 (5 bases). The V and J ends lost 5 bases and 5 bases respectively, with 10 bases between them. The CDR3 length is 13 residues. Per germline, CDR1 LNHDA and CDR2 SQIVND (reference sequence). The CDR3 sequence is CASSLRGYQPQHF. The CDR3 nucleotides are TGTGCCAGTAGTCTGCGGGGGTATCAGCCCCAGCATTTT.

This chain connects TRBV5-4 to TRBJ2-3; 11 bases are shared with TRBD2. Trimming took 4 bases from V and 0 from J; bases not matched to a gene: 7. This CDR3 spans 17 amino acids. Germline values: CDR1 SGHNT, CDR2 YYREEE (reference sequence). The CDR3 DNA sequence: TGTGCCAGCAGCGGTATAGCGGGGGGGTTAAGCACAGATACGCAGTATTTT. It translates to CASSGIAGGLSTDTQYF.

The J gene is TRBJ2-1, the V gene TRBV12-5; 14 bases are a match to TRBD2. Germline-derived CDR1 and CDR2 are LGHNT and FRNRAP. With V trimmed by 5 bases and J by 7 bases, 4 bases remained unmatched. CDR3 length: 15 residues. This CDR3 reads CASGPWTSGGNEQFF. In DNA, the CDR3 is TGTGCTAGTGGTCCATGGACTAGCGGGGGGAATGAGCAGTTCTTC.

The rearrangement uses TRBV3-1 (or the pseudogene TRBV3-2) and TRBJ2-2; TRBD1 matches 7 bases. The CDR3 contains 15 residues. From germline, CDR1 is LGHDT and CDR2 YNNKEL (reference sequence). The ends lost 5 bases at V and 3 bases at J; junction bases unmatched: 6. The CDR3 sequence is CASSDRDSYTGELFF. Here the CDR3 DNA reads TGTGCCAGCAGCGACCGGGACAGTTACACCGGGGAGCTGTTTTTT.

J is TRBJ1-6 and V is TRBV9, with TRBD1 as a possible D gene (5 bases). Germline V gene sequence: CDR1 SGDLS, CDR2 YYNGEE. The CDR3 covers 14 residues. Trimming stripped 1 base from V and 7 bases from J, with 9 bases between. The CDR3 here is CASSVQGRNSPLHF. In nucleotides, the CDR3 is TGTGCCAGCAGCGTACAGGGTCGAAATTCACCCCTCCACTTT.

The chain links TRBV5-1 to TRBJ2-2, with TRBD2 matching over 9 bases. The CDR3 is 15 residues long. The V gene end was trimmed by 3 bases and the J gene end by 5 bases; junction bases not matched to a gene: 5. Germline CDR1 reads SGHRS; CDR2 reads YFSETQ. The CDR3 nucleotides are TGCGCCAGCAGCTGGGCGACTAGCGGAACCGGGGAGCTGTTTTTT. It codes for CASSWATSGTGELFF.

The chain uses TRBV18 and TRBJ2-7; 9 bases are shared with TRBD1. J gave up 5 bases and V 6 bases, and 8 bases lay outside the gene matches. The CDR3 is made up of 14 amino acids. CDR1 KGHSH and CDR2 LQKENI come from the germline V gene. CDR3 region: CASSSGQGSHEQYV. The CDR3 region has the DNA TGTGCCAGCTCTTCGGGACAGGGTAGCCACGAGCAGTACGTC.

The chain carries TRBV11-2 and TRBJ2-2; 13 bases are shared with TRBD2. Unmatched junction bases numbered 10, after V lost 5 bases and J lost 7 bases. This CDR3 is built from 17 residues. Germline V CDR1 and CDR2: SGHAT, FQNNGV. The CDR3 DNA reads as TGTGCCAGCAGCCTATGGACTAGCGGGAGAGTTGGCGGGGAGCTGTTTTTT. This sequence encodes CASSLWTSGRVGGELFF.

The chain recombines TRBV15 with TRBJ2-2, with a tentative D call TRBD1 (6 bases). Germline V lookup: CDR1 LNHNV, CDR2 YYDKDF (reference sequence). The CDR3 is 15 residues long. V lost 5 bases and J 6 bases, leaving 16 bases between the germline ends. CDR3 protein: CATSGSLDSSGELFF. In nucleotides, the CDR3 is TGTGCCACCAGCGGCTCCCTGGACAGTTCCGGGGAGCTGTTTTTT.

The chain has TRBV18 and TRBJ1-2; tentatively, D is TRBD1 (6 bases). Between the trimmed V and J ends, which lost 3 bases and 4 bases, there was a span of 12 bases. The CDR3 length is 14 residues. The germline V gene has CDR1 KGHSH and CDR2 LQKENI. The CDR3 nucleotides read TGTGCCAGCTCACCTAAACAGGGTAGCTATGGCTACACCTTC. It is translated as CASSPKQGSYGYTF.

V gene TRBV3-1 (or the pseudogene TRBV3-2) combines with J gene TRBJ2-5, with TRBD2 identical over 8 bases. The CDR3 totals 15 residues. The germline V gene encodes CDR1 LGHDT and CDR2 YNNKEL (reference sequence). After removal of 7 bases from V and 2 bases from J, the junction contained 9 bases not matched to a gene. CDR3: CASTTAAGAQETQYF. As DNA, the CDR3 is TGTGCCAGCACGACTGCAGCGGGGGCACAAGAGACCCAGTACTTC.

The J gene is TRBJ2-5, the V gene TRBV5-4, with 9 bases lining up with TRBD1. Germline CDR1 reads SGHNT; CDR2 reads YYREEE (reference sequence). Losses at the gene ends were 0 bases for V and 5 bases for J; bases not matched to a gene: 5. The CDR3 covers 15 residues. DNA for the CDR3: TGTGCCAGCAGCTTGGACAGGGGGCCTGAGGAGACCCAGTACTTC. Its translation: CASSLDRGPEETQYF. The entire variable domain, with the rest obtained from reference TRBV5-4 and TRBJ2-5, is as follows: ETGVTQSPTHLIKTRGQQVTLRCSSQSGHNTVSWYQQALGQGPQFIFQYYREEENGRGNFPPRFSGLQFPNYSSELNVNALELDDSALYLCASSLDRGPEETQYFGPGTRLLVL.

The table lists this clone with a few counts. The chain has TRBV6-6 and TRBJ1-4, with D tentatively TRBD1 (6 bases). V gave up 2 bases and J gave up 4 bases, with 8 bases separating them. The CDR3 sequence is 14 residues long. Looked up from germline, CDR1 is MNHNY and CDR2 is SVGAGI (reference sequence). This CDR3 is CASSYPGDNEKLFF. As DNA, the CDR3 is TGTGCCAGCAGTTACCCAGGGGATAATGAAAAACTGTTTTTT.

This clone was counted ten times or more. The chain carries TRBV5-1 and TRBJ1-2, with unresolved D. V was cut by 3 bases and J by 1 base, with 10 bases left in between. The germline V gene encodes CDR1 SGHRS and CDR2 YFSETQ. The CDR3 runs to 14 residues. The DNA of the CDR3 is TGCGCCAGCAGCTCCCCGCGGGGTAACTATGGCTACACCTTC. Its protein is CASSSPRGNYGYTF.

The CDR3, as DNA: TGCGCCAGCAGACGAGAGACTAGCGGGACCTACAATGAGCAGTTCTTC. It is translated as CASRRETSGTYNEQFF. This chain links TRBV5-1 with TRBJ2-1; 11 nucleotides agree with TRBD2. With 5 bases clipped from V and 2 bases from J, the junction kept 6 bases outside the gene matches. Per germline, CDR1 SGHRS and CDR2 YFSETQ. The CDR3 runs 16 residues.

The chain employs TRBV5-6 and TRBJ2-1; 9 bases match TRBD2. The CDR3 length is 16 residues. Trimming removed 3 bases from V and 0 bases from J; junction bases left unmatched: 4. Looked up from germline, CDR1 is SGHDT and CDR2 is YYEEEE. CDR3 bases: TGTGCCAGCAGCTCCGTTAGCGGGAGCTCCTACAATGAGCAGTTCTTC. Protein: CASSSVSGSSYNEQFF.

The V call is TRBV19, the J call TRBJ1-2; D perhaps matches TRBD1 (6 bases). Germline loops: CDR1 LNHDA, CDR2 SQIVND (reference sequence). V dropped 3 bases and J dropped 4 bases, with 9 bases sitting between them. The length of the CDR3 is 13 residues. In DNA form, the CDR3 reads TGTGCCAGTAGTATCGCGGACAGCTATGGCTACACCTTC. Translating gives CASSIADSYGYTF.